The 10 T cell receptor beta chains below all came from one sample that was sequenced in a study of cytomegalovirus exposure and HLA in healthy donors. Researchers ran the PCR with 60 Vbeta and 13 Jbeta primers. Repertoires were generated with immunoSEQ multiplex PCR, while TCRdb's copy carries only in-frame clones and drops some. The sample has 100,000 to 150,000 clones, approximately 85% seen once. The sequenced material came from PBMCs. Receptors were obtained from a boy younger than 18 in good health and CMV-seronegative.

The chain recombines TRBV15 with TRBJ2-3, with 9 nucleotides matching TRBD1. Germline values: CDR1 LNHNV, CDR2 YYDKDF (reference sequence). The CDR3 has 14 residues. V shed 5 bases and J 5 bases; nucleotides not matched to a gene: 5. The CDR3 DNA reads TGTGCCACCAGCCGACAGGGGGAGATAGATACGCAGTATTTT. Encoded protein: CATSRQGEIDTQYF.

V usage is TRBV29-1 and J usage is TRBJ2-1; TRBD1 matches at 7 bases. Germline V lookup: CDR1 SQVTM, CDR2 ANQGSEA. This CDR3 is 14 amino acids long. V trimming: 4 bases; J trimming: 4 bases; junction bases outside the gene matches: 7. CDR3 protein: CSVVLTGIYNEQFF. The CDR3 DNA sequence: TGCAGCGTTGTGTTGACAGGGATTTACAATGAGCAGTTCTTC.

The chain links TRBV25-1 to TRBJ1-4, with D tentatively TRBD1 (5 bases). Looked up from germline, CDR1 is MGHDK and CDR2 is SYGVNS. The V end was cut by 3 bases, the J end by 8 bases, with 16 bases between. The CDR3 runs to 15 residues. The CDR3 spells CASSDRDLGEEKLFF. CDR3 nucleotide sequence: TGTGCCAGCAGTGACCGGGACTTGGGGGAAGAAAAACTGTTTTTT.

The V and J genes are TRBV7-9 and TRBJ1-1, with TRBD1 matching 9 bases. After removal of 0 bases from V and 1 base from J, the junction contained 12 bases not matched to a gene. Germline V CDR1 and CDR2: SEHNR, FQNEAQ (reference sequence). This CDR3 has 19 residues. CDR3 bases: TGTGCCAGCAGCTTAGCTATCTCCAGGACAGGGGAGAGGAACACTGAAGCTTTCTTT. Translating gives CASSLAISRTGERNTEAFF. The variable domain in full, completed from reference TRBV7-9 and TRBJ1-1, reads DTGVSQNPRHKITKRGQNVTFRCDPISEHNRLYWYRQTLGQGPEFLTYFQNEAQLEKSRLLSDRFSAERPKGSFSTLEIQRTEQGDSAMYLCASSLAISRTGERNTEAFFGQGTRLTVV.

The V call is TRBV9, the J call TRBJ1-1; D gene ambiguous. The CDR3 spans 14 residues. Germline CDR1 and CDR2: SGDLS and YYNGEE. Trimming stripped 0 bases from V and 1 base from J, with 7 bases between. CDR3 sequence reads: CASSVVVENTEAFF. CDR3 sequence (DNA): TGTGCCAGCAGCGTAGTGGTAGAGAACACTGAAGCTTTCTTT.

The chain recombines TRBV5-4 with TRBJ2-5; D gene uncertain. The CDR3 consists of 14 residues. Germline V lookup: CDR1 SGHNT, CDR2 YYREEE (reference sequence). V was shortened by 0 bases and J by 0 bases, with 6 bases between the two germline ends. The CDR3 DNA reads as TGTGCCAGCAGCTTGGCGGTCTACCAAGAGACCCAGTACTTC. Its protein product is CASSLAVYQETQYF.

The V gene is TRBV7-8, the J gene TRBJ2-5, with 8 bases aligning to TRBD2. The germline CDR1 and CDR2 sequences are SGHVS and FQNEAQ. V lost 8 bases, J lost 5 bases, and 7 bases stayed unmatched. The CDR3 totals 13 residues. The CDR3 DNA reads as TGTGCCAGCGGACTAGCAGGCGGGGAGACCCAGTACTTC. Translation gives CASGLAGGETQYF.

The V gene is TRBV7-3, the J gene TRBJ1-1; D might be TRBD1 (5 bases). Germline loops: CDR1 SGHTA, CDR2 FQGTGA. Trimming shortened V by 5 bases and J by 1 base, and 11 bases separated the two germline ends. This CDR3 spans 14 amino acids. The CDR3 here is CASSPRVGNTEAFF. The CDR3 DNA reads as TGTGCCAGCAGCCCCAGGGTTGGGAACACTGAAGCTTTCTTT.

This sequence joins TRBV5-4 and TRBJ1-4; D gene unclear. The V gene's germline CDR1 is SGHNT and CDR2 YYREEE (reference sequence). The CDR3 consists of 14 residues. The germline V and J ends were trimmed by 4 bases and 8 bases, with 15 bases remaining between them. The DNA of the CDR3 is TGTGCCAGCAGCCGCGAAGGAGATCCCGAAAAACTGTTTTTT. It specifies CASSREGDPEKLFF.

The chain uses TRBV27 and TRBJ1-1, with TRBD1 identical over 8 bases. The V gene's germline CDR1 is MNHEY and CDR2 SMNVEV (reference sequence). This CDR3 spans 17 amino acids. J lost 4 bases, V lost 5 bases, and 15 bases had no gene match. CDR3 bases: TGTGCCAGCAGTCCTCACACCCTAGGACAGGGTAGCACTGAAGCTTTCTTT. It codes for CASSPHTLGQGSTEAFF.